A single sample gave rise to the 28 T cell receptor beta chains below, sequenced in a study of blood T cell repertoires in COVID-19. Method: immunoSEQ multiplex PCR; TCRdb's copy keeps in-frame clones and lacks some. The sample has over 250,000 clones, around 90% seen once; the top ten hold roughly 0.8%. The sample was peripheral blood. These TCRs come from a woman aged 25 to 39 with acute or convalescent COVID-19.

This clone has more than one count but fewer than ten. V usage is TRBV7-9 and J usage is TRBJ2-6; no firm D call. The CDR3 contains 14 residues. V was cut by 10 bases and J by 2 bases, with 12 bases left in between. Germline lookup yields CDR1 SEHNR and CDR2 FQNEAQ (reference sequence). DNA for the CDR3: TGTGCCATCAACATGGGCCCTGGGGCCAACGTCCTGACTTTC. This codes for CAINMGPGANVLTF.

Many counts were recorded for this clone. The rearrangement uses TRBV1 and TRBJ2-3; TRBD2 is taken as the D call from the table, unchecked against the DNA. TRBV1 is listed as a pseudogene. This CDR3 is built from 18 residues. The CDR3 is CTSSQDRDLAGGTDTQYF. The CDR3 DNA sequence: TGCACCAGCAGCCAAGATAGGGATCTAGCGGGAGGCACAGATACGCAGTATTTT.

The chain uses TRBV7-9 and TRBJ1-2; D is unclear. CDR1 is SEHNR and CDR2 is FQNEAQ in the germline V gene (reference sequence). With 7 bases removed from V and 8 bases from J, the gap between germline ends came to 20 bases. The CDR3 loop spans 14 amino acids. Here the CDR3 reads CASTFVSGLVGYTF. DNA for the CDR3: TGTGCCAGCACCTTCGTGTCGGGGTTGGTAGGCTACACCTTC. The variable domain in full, with the rest retrieved from reference TRBV7-9 and TRBJ1-2, is DTGVSQNPRHKITKRGQNVTFRCDPISEHNRLYWYRQTLGQGPEFLTYFQNEAQLEKSRLLSDRFSAERPKGSFSTLEIQRTEQGDSAMYLCASTFVSGLVGYTFGSGTRLTVV.

The V gene is TRBV11-2, the J gene TRBJ1-6; possibly TRBD1 for D (6 bases). This CDR3 region has 15 residues. V was trimmed by 5 bases and J by 4 bases, leaving 12 bases between them. The germline gives CDR1 SGHAT, CDR2 FQNNGV. CDR3 amino acids: CASSINRAYNSPLHF. Here the CDR3 DNA reads TGTGCCAGCAGCATAAACAGGGCTTATAATTCACCCCTCCACTTT.

On this clone itself: The germline gene is not matched at one end of the junction; a read error may be the cause. The chain is built from TRBV7-7 and TRBJ2-7; D may be TRBD1 (6 bases). The CDR3 is 13 residues long. Germline-derived CDR1 and CDR2 are SSHAT and FNYEAQ (reference sequence). The CDR3 nucleotides are TGTGCTAGCAGCTCTGGACAGAAAGGGGAGCAGTACTTC. Translated, it gives CASSSGQKGEQYF.

The DNA of the CDR3 is TGCAGCGTCCAGCGGGGGGCTATCGACTGGGATACGCAGTATTTT. Its translation: CSVQRGAIDWDTQYF. The genes are TRBV29-1 and TRBJ2-3; 9 positions match TRBD2. The CDR3 runs to 15 residues. Per the germline V gene, CDR1 is SQVTM and CDR2 is ANQGSEA. Trimming removed 6 bases from V and 6 bases from J; junction bases left unmatched: 13.

V gene TRBV27 combines with J gene TRBJ2-1, with 8 nucleotides matching TRBD2. The CDR3 has 11 residues. Germline values: CDR1 MNHEY, CDR2 SMNVEV (reference sequence). The ends lost 3 bases at V and 14 bases at J; junction bases unmatched: 3. The CDR3 nucleotides read TGTGCCAGCAGTTTTTCCGGGAGGGAGTTCTTC. This sequence encodes CASSFSGREFF.

J is TRBJ2-5 and V is TRBV21-1; the table names TRBD1, a call not compared with the DNA. TRBV21-1 is noted as a pseudogene. CDR3 length: 15 amino acids. CDR3 residues: CASSSPRQAQETQYF. The DNA for the CDR3 is TGTGCCAGCAGCTCTCCCCGACAGGCCCAAGAGACCCAGTACTTC.

This clone was seen once. The chain joins TRBV9 to TRBJ2-7; 7 bases are shared with TRBD2. After removal of 0 bases from V and 5 bases from J, the junction contained 5 bases not matched to a gene. The germline V gene has CDR1 SGDLS and CDR2 YYNGEE. The length of the CDR3 is 14 residues. CDR3 sequence reads: CASSVGGSGNEQYF. CDR3 sequence (DNA): TGTGCCAGCAGCGTAGGCGGGAGTGGGAACGAGCAGTACTTC.

This chain links TRBV4-3 with TRBJ2-7; D unresolved. CDR1 LGHNA and CDR2 YSLEER come from the germline V gene. The length of the CDR3 is 16 residues. V dropped 5 bases and J dropped 0 bases, with 17 bases sitting between them. The CDR3 protein is CASSYQTDESSYEQYF. In DNA form, the CDR3 reads TGCGCCAGCAGCTACCAAACCGATGAGAGCTCCTACGAGCAGTACTTC.

This clone was detected ten times or more. The chain couples TRBV7-2 to TRBJ1-2; tentatively, D is TRBD1 (5 bases). The germline CDR1 and CDR2 sequences are SGHTA and FQGNSA. The CDR3 runs 16 residues. Trimming cost V 3 bases and J 8 bases, with 22 bases left between them. The CDR3 DNA is TGTGCCAGCAGCTTTGGGGCCTTACCGTTGGAGGGGGGCTACACCTTC. Its protein is CASSFGALPLEGGYTF.

V and J are TRBV6-2 or TRBV6-3 and TRBJ2-7; a possible D gene is TRBD1 (6 bases). Germline lookup yields CDR1 MNHEY and CDR2 SVGEGT. V dropped 5 bases and J dropped 4 bases, with 12 bases sitting between them. CDR3 length equals 13 residues. Written as DNA, the CDR3 is TGTGCCAGCAGTAAGGGACACTTTTACGAGCAGTACTTC. Translation gives CASSKGHFYEQYF.

V is TRBV5-6 and J is TRBJ2-1; 7 nucleotides line up with TRBD2. V gave up 1 base and J gave up 7 bases; unmatched junction bases: 17. The germline V gene has CDR1 SGHDT and CDR2 YYEEEE. This CDR3 is built from 18 residues. The CDR3 coding sequence is TGTGCCAGCAGCTTGCGGCTTCTAGCGGTCCTCAGCGGTAATGAGCAGTTCTTC. Its translation: CASSLRLLAVLSGNEQFF.

The gene calls are TRBV2 and TRBJ2-7; 9 bases are a match to TRBD1. With V trimmed by 7 bases and J by 3 bases, 7 bases remained unmatched. CDR3 size: 14 residues. Germline CDR1 and CDR2: SNHLY and FYNNEI. CDR3 loop: CASTLETGGYEQYF. The CDR3 DNA is TGTGCCAGCACCCTGGAGACAGGGGGCTACGAGCAGTACTTC.

J is TRBJ1-4 and V is TRBV11-3, with no clear D. This CDR3 comprises 15 residues. CDR1 and CDR2 from the germline V gene are SGHNT and YENEEA. With 2 bases removed from V and 7 bases from J, the gap between germline ends came to 14 bases. This CDR3 reads CASSLMKSTTEKLFF. In DNA, the CDR3 is TGTGCCAGCAGCTTAATGAAATCTACCACTGAAAAACTGTTTTTT.

This chain joins TRBV2 and TRBJ1-2; the D gene is possibly TRBD1 (5 bases). From germline, CDR1 is SNHLY and CDR2 FYNNEI. Between the trimmed V and J ends, which lost 4 bases and 1 base, there was a span of 22 bases. This CDR3 region has 18 residues. The CDR3, as DNA: TGTGCCAGCAGTGGAGCTGTCGGAGGGGCTAACTTTAACTATGGCTACACCTTC. Protein: CASSGAVGGANFNYGYTF.

In nucleotides, the CDR3 is TGTGCCAGCAGCTTTGGGGGGAGCCGTAGTGAAAAACTGTTTTTT. Residues: CASSFGGSRSEKLFF. V usage is TRBV13 and J usage is TRBJ1-4; possible D gene TRBD1, 5 bases. V was pared by 3 bases and J by 7 bases, with 15 bases between. CDR3 size: 15 residues. Germline CDR1 PRHDT, CDR2 FYEKMQ (reference sequence).

This clone was seen a handful of times. The rearrangement links TRBV19 to TRBJ1-5; D not resolved. This CDR3 has 14 amino acids. V was shortened by 7 bases and J by 1 base, with 11 bases between the two germline ends. CDR1 is LNHDA and CDR2 is SQIVND in the germline V gene (reference sequence). CDR3 region: CASNPTPSNQPQHF. The DNA of the CDR3 is TGTGCCAGTAACCCGACACCCAGCAATCAGCCCCAGCATTTT.

This CDR3 reads CASSDLTDNSPLHF. The DNA of the CDR3 is TGTGCCAGCAGTGATCTAACAGATAATTCACCCCTCCACTTT. The chain links TRBV2 to TRBJ1-6; D is unresolved. V lost 3 bases and J 5 bases, leaving 8 bases between the germline ends. The CDR3 contains 14 residues. Germline values: CDR1 SNHLY, CDR2 FYNNEI.

This sequence joins TRBV14 and TRBJ2-7, with a possible D match to TRBD2 (6 bases). Germline V gene lookup returns CDR1 SGHDN and CDR2 FVKESK. V lost 3 bases, J lost 0 bases, and 15 bases lay in between. CDR3 length equals 16 residues. The CDR3 reads CASSHLAGRDSYEQYF. Written as DNA, the CDR3 is TGTGCCAGCAGCCACCTCGCGGGACGGGACTCCTACGAGCAGTACTTC.

The sample holds one count of this clone. The V call is TRBV10-3, the J call TRBJ2-7, with 9 bases identical to TRBD2. Trimming at V came to 10 bases and at J to 6 bases, leaving 13 bases not matched to a gene. From germline, CDR1 is ENHRY and CDR2 SYGVKD. This CDR3 comprises 14 residues. DNA for the CDR3: TGTGCCACCGAGGTTAGCGGGAGCTTCACCGAGCAGTACTTC. This sequence encodes CATEVSGSFTEQYF.

The rearrangement links TRBV7-9 to TRBJ1-4; a weak D match, TRBD1 (6 bases). Looked up from germline, CDR1 is SEHNR and CDR2 is FQNEAQ (reference sequence). V was shortened by 3 bases and J by 4 bases, with 12 bases between the two germline ends. The CDR3 extends over 15 amino acids. Here the CDR3 reads CASSLNREYNEKLFF. CDR3 DNA: TGTGCCAGCAGCTTGAACAGGGAATATAATGAAAAACTGTTTTTT.

About this clone itself: A read error may account for a junction end that differs from germline. The chain links TRBV5-4 to TRBJ2-2; D is possibly TRBD1 (5 bases). Germline CDR1 is SGHNT and CDR2 is YYREEE (reference sequence). The length of the CDR3 is 16 residues. CDR3 in DNA: TGTGCCAGCAGCTTATCTCCAGGGTCGAACGCCGGGGAGCTGTTTTTT. This sequence encodes CASSLSPGSNAGELFF.

This clone was detected only once. J is TRBJ1-1 and V is TRBV18; D not certain. This CDR3 spans 14 amino acids. With 3 bases removed from V and 0 bases from J, the gap between germline ends came to 8 bases. Germline values: CDR1 KGHSH, CDR2 LQKENI. This CDR3 is CASSPDGMNTEAFF. Written as DNA, the CDR3 is TGTGCCAGCTCACCCGACGGGATGAACACTGAAGCTTTCTTT. Full variable domain (missing parts from reference TRBV18 and TRBJ1-1): NAGVMQNPRHLVRRRGQEARLRCSPMKGHSHVYWYRQLPEEGLKFMVYLQKENIIDESGMPKERFSAEFPKEGPSILRIQQVVRGDSAAYFCASSPDGMNTEAFFGQGTRLTVV.

The chain has TRBV10-2 and TRBJ1-5; a possible D gene is TRBD1 (5 bases). Germline-derived CDR1 and CDR2 are WSHSY and SAAADI. There are 15 residues in the CDR3. With 8 bases removed from V and 1 base from J, the gap between germline ends came to 15 bases. The DNA for the CDR3 is TGCGCCAGCGGAGTAGGCAGGGAAAGCAATCAGCCCCAGCATTTT. It translates to CASGVGRESNQPQHF.

This rearrangement joins TRBV21-1 to TRBJ1-5; TRBD1, as called in the table, went unchecked against the DNA. TRBV21-1 is a pseudogene. There are 18 residues in the CDR3. The CDR3 bases are TGTGCCAGCAGCAAAGAGAGGGGCGACAGGGGGCAAAATCAGCCCCAGCATTTT. Translated: CASSKERGDRGQNQPQHF.

V and J are TRBV5-1 and TRBJ2-1; perhaps TRBD2 as D (6 bases). Germline V gene sequence: CDR1 SGHRS, CDR2 YFSETQ. The CDR3 is made up of 13 amino acids. V was shortened by 6 bases and J by 6 bases, with 13 bases between the two germline ends. The CDR3, as DNA: TGCGCCAGCAAAAAGGAGGGGTTCAATGAGCAGTTCTTC. This encodes CASKKEGFNEQFF.

The J gene is TRBJ2-1, the V gene TRBV19; 9 bases agree with TRBD2. The CDR3 has 17 residues. Germline-derived CDR1 and CDR2 are LNHDA and SQIVND (reference sequence). Trimming cost V 2 bases and J 4 bases; bases outside gene matches: 9. The CDR3 region is CASSIRPSSGKYNEQFF. CDR3 sequence (DNA): TGTGCCAGTAGTATACGCCCCTCTAGCGGGAAATACAATGAGCAGTTCTTC.